The 21 T cell receptor beta chains below were found in one sample sequenced in a study of blood T cell repertoires in COVID-19. Profiling relied on immunoSEQ multiplex PCR, and the TCRdb table lists in-frame clones only, not all of them. The sample consists of roughly 320,000 clones, around 92% of them appearing once. Sequenced material: peripheral blood. These receptors originate from a woman aged 25-40 years with COVID-19, enrolled during active disease.

This chain joins TRBV14 and TRBJ2-1; D may be TRBD1 (5 bases). Germline assignment: CDR1 SGHDN and CDR2 FVKESK. CDR3 length: 14 residues. Trimming shortened V by 0 bases and J by 10 bases, and 13 bases separated the two germline ends. CDR3 sequence reads: CASSQDLRTPEQFF. DNA for the CDR3: TGTGCCAGCAGCCAAGATTTAAGGACACCAGAGCAGTTCTTC. The variable domain in full, with the rest retrieved from reference TRBV14 and TRBJ2-1, is EAGVTQFPSHSVIEKGQTVTLRCDPISGHDNLYWYRRVMGKEIKFLLHFVKESKQDESGMPNNRFLAERTGGTYSTLKVQPAELEDSGVYFCASSQDLRTPEQFFGPGTRLTVL.

The rearrangement uses TRBV3-1 (or the pseudogene TRBV3-2) and TRBJ1-6; possibly TRBD1 for D (6 bases). The germline gives CDR1 LGHDT, CDR2 YNNKEL (reference sequence). This CDR3 spans 15 amino acids. V lost 3 bases, J lost 4 bases, and 10 bases lay in between. The CDR3 reads CASSHGQTYNSPLHF. In DNA, the CDR3 is TGTGCCAGCAGCCACGGACAGACTTATAATTCACCCCTCCACTTT.

This chain links TRBV20-1 with TRBJ2-7; D perhaps matches TRBD1 (5 bases). Germline CDR1 reads DFQATT; CDR2 reads SNEGSKA (reference sequence). CDR3 size: 11 residues. With 5 bases removed from V and 6 bases from J, the gap between germline ends came to 11 bases. In nucleotides, the CDR3 is TGCAGTGCTCCATATAGGGGCGAGCAGTACTTC. Its protein product is CSAPYRGEQYF.

The chain is built from TRBV6-5 and TRBJ2-4; D is ambiguous. Germline CDR1 and CDR2: MNHEY and SVGAGI. Trimming removed 6 bases from V and 3 bases from J, with 15 bases in between. The CDR3 covers 15 residues. CDR3 coding DNA: TGTGCCAGCAGGAGTTTAACTCCGGGCAAAAACATTCAGTACTTC. This encodes CASRSLTPGKNIQYF.

The CDR3 reads CATSRGSTGELFF. In DNA, the CDR3 is TGTGCCACCTCCAGGGGCAGCACCGGGGAGCTGTTTTTT. The chain carries TRBV6-6 and TRBJ2-2; weak D call: TRBD1 (6 bases). The V end was cut by 10 bases, the J end by 4 bases, with 13 bases between. In germline, CDR1 is MNHNY, CDR2 SVGAGI (reference sequence). The CDR3 has 13 amino acids.

V is TRBV19 and J is TRBJ1-2, with a possible D match to TRBD1 (5 bases). CDR1 is LNHDA and CDR2 is SQIVND in the germline V gene (reference sequence). The CDR3 length is 13 residues. Deletions cut 0 bases from V and 6 bases from J, with 8 bases between. This CDR3 reads CASSIDRGDGYTF. The DNA of the CDR3 is TGTGCCAGTAGTATAGATAGGGGCGATGGCTACACCTTC.

CDR3 loop: CASSLTGAGNTIYF. The CDR3 region has the DNA TGTGCCAGCAGCTTGACAGGGGCTGGAAACACCATATATTTT. This chain joins TRBV5-5 and TRBJ1-3; TRBD1 agrees at 7 bases. Germline values: CDR1 SGHKS, CDR2 YYEKEE (reference sequence). Trimming took 1 base from V and 2 from J; bases not matched to a gene: 0. This CDR3 contains 14 residues.

The rearrangement uses TRBV18 and TRBJ2-3; 9 bases align to TRBD2. Trimming removed 2 bases from V and 4 bases from J; junction bases left unmatched: 13. The V gene's germline CDR1 is KGHSH and CDR2 LQKENI. CDR3 length: 18 residues. The CDR3 sequence: CASSPVGGGALSPDTQYF. The CDR3 DNA is TGTGCCAGCTCACCAGTCGGCGGGGGGGCCCTCTCCCCAGATACGCAGTATTTT.

This chain uses TRBV18 with TRBJ1-1; 7 bases are a match to TRBD1. The CDR3 consists of 15 residues. CDR1 KGHSH and CDR2 LQKENI come from the germline V gene. J gave up 5 bases and V 1 base, and 7 bases lay outside the gene matches. As DNA, the CDR3 is TGTGCCAGCTCACCACAGGTGGGACAGCGAACTGAAGCTTTCTTT. Translated: CASSPQVGQRTEAFF.

The chain couples TRBV11-3 to TRBJ1-4; D call uncertain. This CDR3 contains 15 residues. Trimming removed 6 bases from V and 0 bases from J, with 11 bases in between. Looked up from germline, CDR1 is SGHNT and CDR2 is YENEEA. The CDR3 nucleotides read TGTGCCAGCAGTTCTATGGAGGCAACTAATGAAAAACTGTTTTTT. It translates to CASSSMEATNEKLFF.

The V call is TRBV11-3, the J call TRBJ2-7; D is perhaps TRBD2 (6 bases). The CDR3 length is 16 residues. Germline loops: CDR1 SGHNT, CDR2 YENEEA. With 2 bases removed from V and 2 bases from J, the gap between germline ends came to 16 bases. The CDR3 loop reads CASSLKVSGLTYEQYF. As DNA, the CDR3 is TGTGCCAGCAGCTTAAAGGTTAGCGGACTAACCTACGAGCAGTACTTC.

V usage is TRBV6-5 and J usage is TRBJ1-1, with D possibly being TRBD1 (6 bases). Germline CDR1 and CDR2: MNHEY and SVGAGI. V was trimmed by 6 bases and J by 10 bases, leaving 15 bases between them. The CDR3 is 12 residues long. CDR3 loop: CASRQQGLTAFF. The CDR3 nucleotides are TGTGCCAGCAGGCAACAGGGACTAACAGCTTTCTTT.

The chain carries TRBV19 and TRBJ1-3; 7 bases match TRBD1. J lost 2 bases, V lost 3 bases, and 4 bases had no gene match. The length of the CDR3 is 15 residues. Germline CDR1 reads LNHDA; CDR2 reads SQIVND (reference sequence). CDR3 in amino acids: CASSIGTVTGNTIYF. The CDR3 DNA is TGTGCCAGTAGTATCGGGACAGTAACTGGAAACACCATATATTTT. The full variable domain, in which reference TRBV19 and TRBJ1-3 provide the parts outside the CDR3, is DGGITQSPKYLFRKEGQNVTLSCEQNLNHDAMYWYRQDPGQGLRLIYYSQIVNDFQKGDIAEGYSVSREKKESFPLTVTSAQKNPTAFYLCASSIGTVTGNTIYFGEGSWLTVV.

This chain links TRBV6-5 with TRBJ2-2; TRBD1 aligns across 8 bases. The CDR3 is 14 residues long. Germline CDR1 and CDR2: MNHEY and SVGAGI. With 5 bases clipped from V and 6 bases from J, the junction kept 5 bases outside the gene matches. The CDR3 loop reads CASSQGAMAGELFF. The DNA for the CDR3 is TGTGCCAGCAGTCAGGGGGCCATGGCCGGGGAGCTGTTTTTT.

J is TRBJ1-5 and V is TRBV7-2; TRBD1 might be the D (6 bases). V lost 2 bases and J lost 3, with 20 bases in between. Germline loops: CDR1 SGHTA, CDR2 FQGNSA. This CDR3 comprises 18 residues. The CDR3 nucleotides read TGTGCCAGCAGCTTACTATTTGGTGCGGGGGCGCACAATCAGCCCCAGCATTTT. Translating it yields CASSLLFGAGAHNQPQHF.

V usage is TRBV7-8 and J usage is TRBJ2-2; perhaps TRBD2 as D (5 bases). With 2 bases removed from V and 4 bases from J, the gap between germline ends came to 14 bases. The CDR3 is 16 residues long. CDR1 and CDR2 from the germline V gene are SGHVS and FQNEAQ. CDR3 sequence (DNA): TGTGCCAGCAGCTTACGGTACGGGGTGGCCACCGGGGAGCTGTTTTTT. Translating it yields CASSLRYGVATGELFF.

This chain connects TRBV4-3 to TRBJ2-3; 9 bases match TRBD2. The CDR3 length is 17 residues. From germline, CDR1 is LGHNA and CDR2 YSLEER. Trimming removed 0 bases from V and 4 bases from J; junction bases left unmatched: 8. The CDR3 region has the DNA TGCGCCAGCAGCCAAGATTTGTTAGCGGGGGCCGCAGATACGCAGTATTTT. Its protein product is CASSQDLLAGAADTQYF.

The chain combines TRBV28 with TRBJ1-3; 9 bases agree with TRBD1. With V trimmed by 0 bases and J by 4 bases, 7 bases remained unmatched. This CDR3 contains 17 residues. Germline CDR1 and CDR2: MDHEN and SYDVKM. Here the CDR3 reads CASSLWQQGAEGNTIYF. CDR3 DNA sequence: TGTGCCAGCAGTTTATGGCAACAGGGGGCCGAAGGAAACACCATATATTTT.

V and J are TRBV29-1 and TRBJ1-1; no clear D gene. V was clipped by 3 bases and J by 6 bases, with 11 bases between them. The CDR3 extends over 12 amino acids. Germline assignment: CDR1 SQVTM and CDR2 ANQGSEA. The CDR3 nucleotides are TGCAGCGTTGATAAAGGGAGCCCTGAAGCTTTCTTT. This encodes CSVDKGSPEAFF.

V is TRBV2 and J is TRBJ2-3; the D gene is possibly TRBD2 (5 bases). Germline V gene lookup returns CDR1 SNHLY and CDR2 FYNNEI. The V end was cut by 8 bases, the J end by 0 bases, with 12 bases between. This CDR3 contains 14 residues. The CDR3 DNA reads TGTGCCAGCCTCGGCGGACTTAGCACAGATACGCAGTATTTT. Translated: CASLGGLSTDTQYF.

The V gene is TRBV2, the J gene TRBJ1-5; no firm D call. The CDR3 runs to 13 residues. Trimming took off 2 bases at V and 7 bases at J, with 9 bases between the two ends. CDR1 SNHLY and CDR2 FYNNEI come from the germline V gene. The CDR3 loop reads CASSESELQPQHF. CDR3 sequence (DNA): TGTGCCAGCAGTGAATCGGAGTTGCAGCCCCAGCATTTT.